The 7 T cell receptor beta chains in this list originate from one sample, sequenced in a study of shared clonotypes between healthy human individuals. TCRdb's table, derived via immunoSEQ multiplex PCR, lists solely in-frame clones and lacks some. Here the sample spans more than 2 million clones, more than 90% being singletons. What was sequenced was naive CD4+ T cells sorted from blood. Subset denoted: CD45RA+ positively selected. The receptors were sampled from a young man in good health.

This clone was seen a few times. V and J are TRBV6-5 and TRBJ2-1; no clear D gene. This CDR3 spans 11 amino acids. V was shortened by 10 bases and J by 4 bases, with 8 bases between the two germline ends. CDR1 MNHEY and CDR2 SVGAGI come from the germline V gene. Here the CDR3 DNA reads TGTGCCACGACGTTTTACAATGAGCAGTTCTTC. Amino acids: CATTFYNEQFF.

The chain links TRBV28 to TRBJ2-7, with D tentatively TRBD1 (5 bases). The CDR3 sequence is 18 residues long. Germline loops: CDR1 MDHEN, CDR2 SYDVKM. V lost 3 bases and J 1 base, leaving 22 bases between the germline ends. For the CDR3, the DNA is TGTGCCAGCAGTTTTTACGCAGGGTTGACTTATATGTCCTACGAGCAGTACTTC. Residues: CASSFYAGLTYMSYEQYF.

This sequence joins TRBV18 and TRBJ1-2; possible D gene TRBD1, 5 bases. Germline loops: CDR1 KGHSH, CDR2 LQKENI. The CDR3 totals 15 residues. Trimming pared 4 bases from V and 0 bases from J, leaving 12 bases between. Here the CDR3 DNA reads TGTGCCAGCTCACAGACCGGGACGGCTAACTATGGCTACACCTTC. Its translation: CASSQTGTANYGYTF.

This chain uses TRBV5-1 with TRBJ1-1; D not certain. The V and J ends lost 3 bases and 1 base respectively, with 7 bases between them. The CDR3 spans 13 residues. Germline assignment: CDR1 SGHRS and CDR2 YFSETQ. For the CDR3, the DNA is TGCGCCAGCAGCTGGGTCGGGAACACTGAAGCTTTCTTT. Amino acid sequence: CASSWVGNTEAFF. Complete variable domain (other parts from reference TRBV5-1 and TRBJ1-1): KAGVTQTPRYLIKTRGQQVTLSCSPISGHRSVSWYQQTPGQGLQFLFEYFSETQRNKGNFPGRFSGRQFSNSRSEMNVSTLELGDSALYLCASSWVGNTEAFFGQGTRLTVV.

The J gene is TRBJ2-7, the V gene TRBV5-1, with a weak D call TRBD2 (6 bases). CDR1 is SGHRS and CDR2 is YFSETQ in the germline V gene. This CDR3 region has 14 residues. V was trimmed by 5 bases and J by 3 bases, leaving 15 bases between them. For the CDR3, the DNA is TGCGCCAGCAGACCCGGGACTCAGCTCTACGAGCAGTACTTC. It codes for CASRPGTQLYEQYF.

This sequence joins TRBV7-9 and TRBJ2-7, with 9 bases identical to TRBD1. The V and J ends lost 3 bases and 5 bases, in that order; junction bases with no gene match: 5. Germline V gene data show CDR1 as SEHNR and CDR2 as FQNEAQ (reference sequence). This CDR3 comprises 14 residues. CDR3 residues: CASSFSTGGHEQYF. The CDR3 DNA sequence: TGTGCCAGCAGCTTTTCTACAGGGGGCCACGAGCAGTACTTC.

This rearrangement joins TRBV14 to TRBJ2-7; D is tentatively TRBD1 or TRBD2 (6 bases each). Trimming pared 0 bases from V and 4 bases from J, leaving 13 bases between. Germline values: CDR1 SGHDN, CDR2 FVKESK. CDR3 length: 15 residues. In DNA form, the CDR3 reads TGTGCCAGCAGCCAAGATCAGGGGAGGTGGTACGAGCAGTACTTC. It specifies CASSQDQGRWYEQYF.